Listed below are T cell receptor beta chains from one sample, sequenced in a study of T cells in Graves' hyperthyroidism and ophthalmopathy. TCRdb processed the multiplex PCR reads anew with MiXCR; each CDR3 protein has one entry. The sample holds hundreds of thousands of distinct CDR3 sequences; just under 20% are singletons and the top ten take around 50%. The sequencing input was blood. Receptors were obtained from a man in his forties or fifties with Graves' ophthalmopathy. Each CDR3 is given with its conserved first and last residue. The D gene is left open where the match is weak. Clone size is shown for a subset of rows, as once, few, many or a class of expanded clone.

DNA	CDR3	V	J	D	size
TGTGCCTCCAGGGCCCCTCAGGGGACCTACGAGCAGTACTTC	CASRAPQGTYEQYF	TRBV28	TRBJ2-7	-	many
TGTGCCAGCAGCTTTGAGTACGTCCCTGAAGCTTTCTTT	CASSFEYVPEAFF	TRBV11-2	TRBJ1-1	-	once
TGTGCCAGCAGACGACAGACAGGGGTGGCCACTGAAGCTTTCTTT	CASRRQTGVATEAFF	TRBV6-1	TRBJ1-1	TRBD1	few
TGTGCCATCAGGACACAGGAAAATCAGCCCCAGCATTTT	CAIRTQENQPQHF	TRBV10-3	TRBJ1-5	-	-
TGTGCCAGCAGTTCAGGACAGGGTCTGAGCACTGAAGCTTTCTTT	CASSSGQGLSTEAFF	TRBV27	TRBJ1-1	TRBD1	few
TGTGCCAGCAGCTTCCCGGAGGGTCTCCCAGATACGCAGTATTTT	CASSFPEGLPDTQYF	TRBV7-9	TRBJ2-3	-	few
TGTGCCATCAGCGGACAGGGGAACACTGAAGCTTTCTTT	CAISGQGNTEAFF	TRBV10-3	TRBJ1-1	TRBD1	many
TGTGCCTCCAAACGAGAGGTCCAAGAGACCCAGTACTTC	CASKREVQETQYF	TRBV30	TRBJ2-5	-	many
TGCAGTGCTAGGGGTCACAGCGCGCGGGGGAGCTCCTACGAGCAGTACTTC	CSARGHSARGSSYEQYF	TRBV20-1	TRBJ2-7	TRBD2	-
TGTGCCAGCAGAATCAAGGACCAGGTTGAGCAGTTCTTC	CASRIKDQVEQFF	TRBV12-3/TRBV12-4	TRBJ2-1	-	many
TGCAGTGCTAGTCAAGGGGGCGAAATGGTCACTGAAGCTTTCTTT	CSASQGGEMVTEAFF	TRBV20-1	TRBJ1-1	TRBD1	-
TGTGCCAGCGGTCCCGGGACAGGGTTAGCTTTCTTT	CASGPGTGLAFF	TRBV27	TRBJ1-1	TRBD1	few
TGTGCCAGCAGCTTCAGGGTGTATGGCTACACCTTC	CASSFRVYGYTF	TRBV11-2	TRBJ1-2	-	many
TGTGCCAGCACCACGGGCGTCAGGATGGGTTTGGATGAGCAGTTCTTC	CASTTGVRMGLDEQFF	TRBV6-1	TRBJ2-1	-	-
TGTGCCAGCAGTCCTATAACCGGACAGGGCTATGGCTACACCTTC	CASSPITGQGYGYTF	TRBV5-5	TRBJ1-2	TRBD1	-
TGTGCCAGCTCACCACCGGTTTGGGGAGCCAAAAACATTCAGTACTTC	CASSPPVWGAKNIQYF	TRBV18	TRBJ2-4	-	few
TGCAGTGCAGGGACTAGCGGGGGCCTACTTTACAATGAGCAGTTCTTC	CSAGTSGGLLYNEQFF	TRBV20-1	TRBJ2-1	TRBD2	many
TGTGCCAGCAGTCGGACTAGCGGGAGTCGGGAGACCCAGTACTTC	CASSRTSGSRETQYF	TRBV2	TRBJ2-5	TRBD2	many
TGTGCCAGCAGCCCCGGCCCGGAGTCTTTCTCCTACGAGCAGTACTTC	CASSPGPESFSYEQYF	TRBV13	TRBJ2-7	-	-
TGCAGTGCTAGAGATTTTAGTCTCAGCGGGGGGCACAATGAGCAGTTCTTC	CSARDFSLSGGHNEQFF	TRBV20-1	TRBJ2-1	TRBD2	-
TGTGCCAGCAGCCCTGGGCCGGGACAAAACTACGAGCAGTACTTC	CASSPGPGQNYEQYF	TRBV7-2	TRBJ2-7	-	-
TGTGCCAGCTCACCACCCGGCCGCCTGGAGGGGACTGAAGCTTTCTTT	CASSPPGRLEGTEAFF	TRBV18	TRBJ1-1	-	many
TGTGCCAGCAGCTTAGACCCTCGGACCGCTGGAAACACCATATATTTT	CASSLDPRTAGNTIYF	TRBV7-9	TRBJ1-3	-	many
TGTGCCAGCGGCCCAACGGACCAAGAGACCCAGTACTTC	CASGPTDQETQYF	TRBV3-1	TRBJ2-5	-	many
TGTGCCAGCAGCTGGGCACCGGACAGTTTTCCTTCCGATACGCAGTATTTT	CASSWAPDSFPSDTQYF	TRBV5-6	TRBJ2-3	-	-
TGTGCCAGCAGTCCCCCGGATTTCTTCAATGAGCAGTTCTTC	CASSPPDFFNEQFF	TRBV28	TRBJ2-1	-	many
TGTGCCAGCAGGGCTGCTGGGGCCAACGTCCTGACTTTC	CASRAAGANVLTF	TRBV7-3	TRBJ2-6	-	few
TGTGCCAGCAGTGAAGCAGCCGGGACACAAGAGACCCAGTACTTC	CASSEAAGTQETQYF	TRBV6-1	TRBJ2-5	-	few
TGTGCCATCAGTGAGTCGTGGACTGGCTCCTACAATGAGCAGTTCTTC	CAISESWTGSYNEQFF	TRBV10-3	TRBJ2-1	-	few
TGCGCCAGCAGCCCGGACAGACCTAATCAGCCCCAGCATTTT	CASSPDRPNQPQHF	TRBV5-1	TRBJ1-5	-	-
TGTGCCAGCAGCCTAACTCTCTCCTACGAGCAGTACTTC	CASSLTLSYEQYF	TRBV13	TRBJ2-7	-	many
TGTGCCAGCAGCCAAGACAATCGGAGGGGGGAGCAGTTCTTC	CASSQDNRRGEQFF	TRBV3-1	TRBJ2-1	-	many
TGTGCCAGCAGCTTAGGGGGGGGGGGGAAGGCAGCTTTCTTT	CASSLGGGGKAAFF	TRBV7-8	TRBJ1-1	-	few
TGTGCCAGCACTCGGGTATTTAATAATTCACCCCTCCACTTT	CASTRVFNNSPLHF	TRBV6-1	TRBJ1-6	-	-